The clone carrying this T cell receptor beta chain was found once. Each cDNA molecule in the library carried unique molecular identifiers. As processed by the authors: Sample-level TCR yields exhibited a median of about 96,000, with a range of roughly 20,000 to 690,600. MiXCR, applied by TCRdb to the RACE reads, yields one record per CDR3 protein. The V and J calls were not made by the authors but by TCRdb's processing. The profile shows approximately 340,000 distinct CDR3 sequences, approximately 6.3% of them singletons. The data belong to a study of human T cells and chemical hapten exposure. On the study more broadly: While the approximately 23-week study was under way, patients received diphenylcyclopropenone on the scalp every week. TCR yields differed between samples (mainly from small differences in pooled library volume).

CDR1 SGHTA and CDR2 FQGNSA come from the germline V gene. The V end lost 1 base, the J end lost 5 bases, and 11 bases lay between the germline ends. The CDR3 length is 14 residues. Documented time point: patch test 1, 2 weeks after DPC sensitization. Treatment in this sample: therapeutic diphenylcyclopropenone sensitization with weekly scalp DPC. The sequence was collected from a woman under 30 with alopecia areata. Some clones in this sample may be carry-over from other donors' samples. The J gene is TRBJ1-2, the V gene TRBV7-2, with D uncertain. The input for sequencing was whole blood, taken in connection with sensitization to the hapten diphenylcyclopropenone (DPC). CDR3 DNA sequence: TGTGCCAGCAGCTTAGAAAAGACGTTTTATGGCTACACCTTC. Translating gives CASSLEKTFYGYTF.